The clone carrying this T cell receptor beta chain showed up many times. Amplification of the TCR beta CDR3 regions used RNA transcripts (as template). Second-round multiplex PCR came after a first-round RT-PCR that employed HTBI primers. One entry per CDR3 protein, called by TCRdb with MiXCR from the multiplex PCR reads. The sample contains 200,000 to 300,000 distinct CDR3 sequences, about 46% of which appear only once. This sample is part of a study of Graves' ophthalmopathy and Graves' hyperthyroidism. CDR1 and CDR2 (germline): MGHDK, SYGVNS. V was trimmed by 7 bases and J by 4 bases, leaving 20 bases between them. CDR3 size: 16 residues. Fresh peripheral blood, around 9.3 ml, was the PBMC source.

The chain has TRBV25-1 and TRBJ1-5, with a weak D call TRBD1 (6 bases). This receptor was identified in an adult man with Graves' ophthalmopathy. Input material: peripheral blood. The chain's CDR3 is CASIRGGGVPNQPQHF. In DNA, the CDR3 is TGTGCCAGCATCAGGGGAGGGGGAGTCCCGAATCAGCCCCAGCATTTT.